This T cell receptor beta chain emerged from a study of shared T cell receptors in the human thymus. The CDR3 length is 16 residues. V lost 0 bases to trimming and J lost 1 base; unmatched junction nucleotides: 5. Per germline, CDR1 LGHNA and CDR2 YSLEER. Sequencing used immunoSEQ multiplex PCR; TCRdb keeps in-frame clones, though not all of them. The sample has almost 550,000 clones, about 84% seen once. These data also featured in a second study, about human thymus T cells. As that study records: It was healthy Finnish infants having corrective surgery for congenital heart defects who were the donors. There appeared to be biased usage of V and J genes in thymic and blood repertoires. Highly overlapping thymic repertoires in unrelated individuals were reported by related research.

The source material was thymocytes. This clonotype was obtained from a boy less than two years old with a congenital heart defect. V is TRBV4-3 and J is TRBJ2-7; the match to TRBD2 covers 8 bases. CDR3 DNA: TGCGCCAGCAGCCAAGATTGGAAGCGGGAGTCCTACGAGCAGTACTTC. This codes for CASSQDWKRESYEQYF.